This TCR beta chain is drawn from a study of blood T cells in healthy people across ages. Whole-study results and caveats: In older individuals, TCR beta diversity per million T cells was lower, falling roughly linearly with age. Both naive CD4+ cell counts and diversity were greater in long-lived donors than in aged donors. Any changes in expanded clonotypes were possibly confounded, as donor CMV status remained unknown.

As to this clonotype: As yet, its antigen is unknown.

Together with a sample-barcoded 5' primer, a J-beta primer mix was included in a second PCR lasting about 7 to 11 cycles. Each CDR3 protein is one row after TCRdb ran MiXCR on the 5' RACE reads. The profile shows roughly 1.7 million distinct CDR3 sequences, 30% to 40% of them singletons. The sequence derives from a woman aged 25 to 39 in good health. The sequenced sample consisted of blood.

The CDR3: CASSPKLALAGRTDTQYF. In nucleotides, the CDR3 is TGTGCCAGCAGCCCCAAGTTGGCGCTAGCGGGGCGAACAGATACGCAGTATTTT. The chain combines TRBV7-3 with TRBJ2-3, with TRBD2 identical over 9 bases. The CDR3 sequence is 18 residues long. V was clipped by 5 bases and J by 3 bases; unmatched bases: 15. The V gene's germline CDR1 is SGHTA and CDR2 FQGTGA.